This T cell receptor (beta chain) was observed in a study of blood T cells in healthy people across ages. PCR was performed a second time for about 6 to 12 cycles using a sample-barcoded 5' primer and a J-beta primer mix. TCRdb used MiXCR to reprocess the 5' RACE reads, holding one entry per CDR3 protein. The table has over 1,500,000 distinct CDR3 sequences, about two fifths seen once. Healthy individuals of Caucasian origin from Russia, aged about 6 to 95, served as donors. Total RNA extracted from each sample amounted to at least 6 micrograms. General study points: Among long-lived donors, naive CD4+ cells were more numerous and diversity higher than in aged donors. Unsorted PBMC input precluded a conclusive naive versus antigen-experienced comparison.

CDR3 length: 15 residues. The germline V gene encodes CDR1 SGHTA and CDR2 FQGTGA. Trimming left V 2 bases short and J 7 bases short, with 16 bases between. Notes on this clonotype: Its antigen remains unknown.

This sequence was found in a human donor in good health. V is TRBV7-3 and J is TRBJ2-3, with D hard to call. The specimen was blood. CDR3 DNA: TGTGCCAGCAGCTTAGGGTCCAACAGCGTCAATACGCAGTATTTT. Protein product: CASSLGSNSVNTQYF.